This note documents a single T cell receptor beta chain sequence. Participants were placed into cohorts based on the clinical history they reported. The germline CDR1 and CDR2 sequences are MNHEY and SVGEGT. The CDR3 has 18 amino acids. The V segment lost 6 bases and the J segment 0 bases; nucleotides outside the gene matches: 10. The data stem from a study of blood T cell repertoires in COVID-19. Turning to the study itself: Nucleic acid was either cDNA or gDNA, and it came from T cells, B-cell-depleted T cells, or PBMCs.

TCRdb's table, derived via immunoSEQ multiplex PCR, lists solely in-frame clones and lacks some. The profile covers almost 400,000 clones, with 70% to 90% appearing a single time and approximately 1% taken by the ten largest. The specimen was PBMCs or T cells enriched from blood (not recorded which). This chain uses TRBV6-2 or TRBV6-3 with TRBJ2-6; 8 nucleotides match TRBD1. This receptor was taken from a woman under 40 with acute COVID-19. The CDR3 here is CASSDRQGLSSGANVLTF. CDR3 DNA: TGTGCCAGCAGCGACAGACAGGGGCTTAGCTCTGGGGCCAACGTCCTGACTTTC.